A single TCR beta chain is shown here with its context. Its cognate antigen is unknown. In germline, CDR1 is LNHDA, CDR2 SQIVND (reference sequence). Trimming removed 5 bases at V and 0 bases at J, with 12 bases between. The CDR3 extends over 15 amino acids. This specimen comes from a study of T cell responses to AZD1222 COVID-19 vaccine. Using immunoSEQ multiplex PCR, the repertoire was profiled, and TCRdb retains in-frame clones only, with some absent. The top ten hold 7.5% to 9.5% of the sample, which has approximately 180,000 clones, around 90% seen once. Study-level points and caveats: Dominant at 160-218 and 743-854, vaccine-associated CD4 TCRs also spanned spike. Only six or seven AZD1222 recipients tested seropositive at baseline. Nearly half of spike-specific TCRs reportedly target variant regions that are unmutated in the B.1.351 and B.1.1.7 variants.

This sequence joins TRBV19 and TRBJ2-3, with unresolved D. The sequence came from an adult in good health. The sequenced sample was peripheral blood, obtained on day 0 of AZD1222 vaccination. The CDR3 sequence: CASSVVRTSTDTQYF. The CDR3, as DNA: TGTGCCAGTAGTGTGGTCAGAACTAGCACAGATACGCAGTATTTT.